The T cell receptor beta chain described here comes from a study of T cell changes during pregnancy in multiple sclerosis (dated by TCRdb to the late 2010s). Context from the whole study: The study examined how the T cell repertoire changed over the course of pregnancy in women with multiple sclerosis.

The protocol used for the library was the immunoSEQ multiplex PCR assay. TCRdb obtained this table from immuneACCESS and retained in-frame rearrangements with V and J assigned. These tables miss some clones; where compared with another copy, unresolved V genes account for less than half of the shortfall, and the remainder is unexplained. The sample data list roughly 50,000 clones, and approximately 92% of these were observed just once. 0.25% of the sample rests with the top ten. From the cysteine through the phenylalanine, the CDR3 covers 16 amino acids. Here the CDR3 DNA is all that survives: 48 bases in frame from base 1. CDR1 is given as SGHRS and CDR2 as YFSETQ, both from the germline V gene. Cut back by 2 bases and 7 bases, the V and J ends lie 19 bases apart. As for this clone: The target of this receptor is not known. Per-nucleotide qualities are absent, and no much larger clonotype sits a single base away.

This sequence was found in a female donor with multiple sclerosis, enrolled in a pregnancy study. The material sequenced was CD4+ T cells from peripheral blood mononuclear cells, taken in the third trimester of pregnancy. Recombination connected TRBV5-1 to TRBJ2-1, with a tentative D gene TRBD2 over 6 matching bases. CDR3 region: CASSFGLSNVQNEQFF. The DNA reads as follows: TGCGCCAGCAGCTTCGGACTATCGAACGTACAAAATGAGCAGTTCTTC.